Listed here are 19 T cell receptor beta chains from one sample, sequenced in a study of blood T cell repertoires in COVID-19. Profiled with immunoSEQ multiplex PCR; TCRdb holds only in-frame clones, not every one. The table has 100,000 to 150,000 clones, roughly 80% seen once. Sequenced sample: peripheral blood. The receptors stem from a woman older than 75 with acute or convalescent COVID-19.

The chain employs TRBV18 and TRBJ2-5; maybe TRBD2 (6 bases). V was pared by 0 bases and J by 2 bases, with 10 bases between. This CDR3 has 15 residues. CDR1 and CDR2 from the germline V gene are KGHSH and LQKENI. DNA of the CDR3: TGTGCCAGCTCACCACCGGGGGGATGGCAAGAGACCCAGTACTTC. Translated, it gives CASSPPGGWQETQYF.

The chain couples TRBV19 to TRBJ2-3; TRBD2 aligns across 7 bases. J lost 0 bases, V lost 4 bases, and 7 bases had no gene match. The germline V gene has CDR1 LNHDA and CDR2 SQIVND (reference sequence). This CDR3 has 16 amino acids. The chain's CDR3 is CASSNRGSSSTDTQYF. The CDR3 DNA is TGTGCCAGTAGTAACCGCGGGAGTTCTAGCACAGATACGCAGTATTTT.

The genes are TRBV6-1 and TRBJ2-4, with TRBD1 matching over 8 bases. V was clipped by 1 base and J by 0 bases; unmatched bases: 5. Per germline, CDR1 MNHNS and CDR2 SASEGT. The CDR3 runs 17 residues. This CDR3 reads CASSEDRGVLAKNIQYF. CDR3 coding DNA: TGTGCCAGCAGTGAAGACAGGGGGGTGCTAGCCAAAAACATTCAGTACTTC.

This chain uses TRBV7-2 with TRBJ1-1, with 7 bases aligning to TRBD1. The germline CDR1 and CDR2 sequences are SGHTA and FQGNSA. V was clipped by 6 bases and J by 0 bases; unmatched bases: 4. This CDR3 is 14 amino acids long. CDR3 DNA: TGTGCCAGCAGATACGGACAGGTGAACACTGAAGCTTTCTTT. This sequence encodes CASRYGQVNTEAFF. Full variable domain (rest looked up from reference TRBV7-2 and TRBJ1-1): GAGVSQSPSNKVTEKGKDVELRCDPISGHTALYWYRQSLGQGLEFLIYFQGNSAPDKSGLPSDRFSAERTGGSVSTLTIQRTQQEDSAVYLCASRYGQVNTEAFFGQGTRLTVV.

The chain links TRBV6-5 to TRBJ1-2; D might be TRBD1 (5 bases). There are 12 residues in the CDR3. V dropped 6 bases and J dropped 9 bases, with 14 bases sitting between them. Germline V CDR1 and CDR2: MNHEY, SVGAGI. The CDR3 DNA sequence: TGTGCCAGCAGGGGGGGGTTCCCAAGCTACACCTTC. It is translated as CASRGGFPSYTF.

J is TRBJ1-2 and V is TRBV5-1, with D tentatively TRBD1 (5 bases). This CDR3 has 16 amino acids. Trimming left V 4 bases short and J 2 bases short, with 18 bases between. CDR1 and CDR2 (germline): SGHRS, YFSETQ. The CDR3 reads CASSPRGRQSNYGYTF. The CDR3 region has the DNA TGCGCCAGCAGCCCAAGAGGACGACAGAGCAACTATGGCTACACCTTC.

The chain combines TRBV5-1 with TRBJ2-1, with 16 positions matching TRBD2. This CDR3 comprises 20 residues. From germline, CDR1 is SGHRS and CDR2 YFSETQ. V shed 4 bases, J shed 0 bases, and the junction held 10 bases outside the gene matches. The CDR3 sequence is CASSQPGLAGGPRSYNEQFF. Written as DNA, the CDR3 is TGCGCCAGCAGCCAACCGGGACTAGCGGGAGGGCCCCGCTCCTACAATGAGCAGTTCTTC.

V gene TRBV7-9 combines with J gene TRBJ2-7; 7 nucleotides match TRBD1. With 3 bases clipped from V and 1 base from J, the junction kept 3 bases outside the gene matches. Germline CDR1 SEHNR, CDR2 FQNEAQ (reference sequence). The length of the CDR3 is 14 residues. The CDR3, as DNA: TGTGCCAGCAGCTTGGGACAGATATCCTACGAGCAGTACTTC. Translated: CASSLGQISYEQYF.

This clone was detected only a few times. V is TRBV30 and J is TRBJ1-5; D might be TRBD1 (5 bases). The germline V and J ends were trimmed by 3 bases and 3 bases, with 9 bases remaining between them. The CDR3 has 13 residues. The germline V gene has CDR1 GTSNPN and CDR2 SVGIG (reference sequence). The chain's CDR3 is CAWSQGNNQPQHF. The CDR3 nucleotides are TGTGCCTGGAGCCAGGGAAACAATCAGCCCCAGCATTTT.

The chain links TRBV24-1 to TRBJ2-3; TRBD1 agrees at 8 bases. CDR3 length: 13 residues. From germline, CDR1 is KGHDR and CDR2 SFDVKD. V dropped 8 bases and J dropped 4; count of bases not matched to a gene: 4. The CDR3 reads CATKDRDSDTQYF. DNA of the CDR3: TGTGCCACCAAGGACAGGGACTCAGATACGCAGTATTTT.

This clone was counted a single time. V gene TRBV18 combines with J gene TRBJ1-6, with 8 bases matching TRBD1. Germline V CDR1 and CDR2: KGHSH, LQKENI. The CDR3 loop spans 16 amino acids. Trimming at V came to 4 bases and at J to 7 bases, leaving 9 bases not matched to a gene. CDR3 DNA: TGTGCCAGCTCACTCGCGACAGGGGCCGAAAATTCACCCCTCCACTTT. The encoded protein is CASSLATGAENSPLHF.

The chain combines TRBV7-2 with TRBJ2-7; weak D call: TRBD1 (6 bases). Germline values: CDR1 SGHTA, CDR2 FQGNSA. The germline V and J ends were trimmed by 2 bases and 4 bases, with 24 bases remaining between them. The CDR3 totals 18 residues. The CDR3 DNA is TGTGCCAGCAGCTTATTGCTAAGGACAGATACGCGAGGGTACGAGCAGTACTTC. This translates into CASSLLLRTDTRGYEQYF.

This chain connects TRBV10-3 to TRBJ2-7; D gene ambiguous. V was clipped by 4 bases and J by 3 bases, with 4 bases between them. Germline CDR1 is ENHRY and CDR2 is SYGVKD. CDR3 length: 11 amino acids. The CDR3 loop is CAISGSYEQYF. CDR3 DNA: TGTGCCATCAGTGGCAGCTACGAGCAGTACTTC.

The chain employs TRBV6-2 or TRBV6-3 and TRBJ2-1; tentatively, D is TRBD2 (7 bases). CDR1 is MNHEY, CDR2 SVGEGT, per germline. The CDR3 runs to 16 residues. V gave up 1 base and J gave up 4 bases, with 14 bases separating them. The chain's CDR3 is CASSYFGGANYNEQFF. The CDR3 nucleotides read TGTGCCAGCAGTTACTTTGGGGGGGCCAATTACAATGAGCAGTTCTTC.

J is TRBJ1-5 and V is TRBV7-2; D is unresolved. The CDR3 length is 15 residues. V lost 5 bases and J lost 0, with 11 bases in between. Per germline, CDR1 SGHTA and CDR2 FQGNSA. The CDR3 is CASSPPTASNQPQHF. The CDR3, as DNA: TGTGCCAGCAGCCCTCCAACAGCTAGCAATCAGCCCCAGCATTTT.

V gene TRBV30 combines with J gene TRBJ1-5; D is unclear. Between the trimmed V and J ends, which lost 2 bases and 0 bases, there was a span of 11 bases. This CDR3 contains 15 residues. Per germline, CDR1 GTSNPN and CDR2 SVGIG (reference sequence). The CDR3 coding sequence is TGTGCCTGGAGTAAGGGAGTCTATAGCAATCAGCCCCAGCATTTT. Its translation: CAWSKGVYSNQPQHF.

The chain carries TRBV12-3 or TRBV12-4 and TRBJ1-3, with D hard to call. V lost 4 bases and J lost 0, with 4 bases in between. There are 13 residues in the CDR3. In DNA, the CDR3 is TGTGCCAGCAGTTCAGTCTCTGGAAACACCATATATTTT. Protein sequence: CASSSVSGNTIYF.

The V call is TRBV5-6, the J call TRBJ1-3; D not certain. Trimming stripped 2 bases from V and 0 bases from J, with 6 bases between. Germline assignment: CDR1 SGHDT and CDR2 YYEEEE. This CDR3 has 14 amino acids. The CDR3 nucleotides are TGTGCCAGCAGCTTCATTAGCTCTGGAAACACCATATATTTT. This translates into CASSFISSGNTIYF.

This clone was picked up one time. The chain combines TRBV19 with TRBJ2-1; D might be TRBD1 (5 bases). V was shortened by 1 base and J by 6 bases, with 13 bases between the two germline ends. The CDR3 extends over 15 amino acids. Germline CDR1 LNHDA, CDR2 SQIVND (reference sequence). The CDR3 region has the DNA TGTGCCAGTAGTATAGGGGGCCATCCTGGCAATGAGCAGTTCTTC. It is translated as CASSIGGHPGNEQFF.